Presented here are 5 T cell receptor beta chains from one specimen sequenced in a study of blood T cell repertoires in COVID-19. Profiling relied on immunoSEQ multiplex PCR, and the TCRdb table lists in-frame clones only, not all of them. The data contain 180,000 or so clones, about 85% of them seen just once; the ten biggest clones take up 9.8%. Sequencing input: peripheral blood. Receptor source: a woman aged 80 or over with acute or convalescent COVID-19.

The chain joins TRBV29-1 to TRBJ2-1; TRBD2 matches at 13 bases. In germline, CDR1 is SQVTM, CDR2 ANQGSEA. Trimming at V came to 7 bases and at J to 10 bases, leaving 7 bases not matched to a gene. The CDR3 totals 13 residues. This chain's CDR3 is CSAGLAGDGEQFF. The CDR3 bases are TGCAGCGCCGGACTAGCGGGAGATGGAGAGCAGTTCTTC.

The rearrangement joins TRBV12-5 to TRBJ1-5, with 9 bases lining up with TRBD1. The J segment lost 2 bases and the V segment lost 4 bases, leaving 3 bases of the junction unmatched. This CDR3 comprises 15 residues. Germline lookup yields CDR1 LGHNT and CDR2 FRNRAP. CDR3 region: CASGWGQGGNQPQHF. The CDR3 nucleotides read TGTGCTAGTGGTTGGGGACAGGGTGGCAATCAGCCCCAGCATTTT.

The gene calls are TRBV29-1 and TRBJ2-6; maybe TRBD2 (6 bases). Germline values: CDR1 SQVTM, CDR2 ANQGSEA. V gave up 7 bases and J gave up 2 bases, with 12 bases separating them. The length of the CDR3 is 14 residues. DNA for the CDR3: TGCAGCGCCGATGGAGGGCCTGGGGCCAACGTCCTGACTTTC. This translates into CSADGGPGANVLTF.

This clone has more than one count but fewer than ten. The chain employs TRBV5-1 and TRBJ2-2, with 13 nucleotides matching TRBD2. CDR3 length equals 15 residues. Trimming took 5 bases from V and 5 from J; bases not matched to a gene: 3. Germline CDR1 is SGHRS and CDR2 is YFSETQ. The CDR3, as DNA: TGCGCCAGCAGTCGGACTAGCGGGGGAACCGGGGAGCTGTTTTTT. The encoded protein is CASSRTSGGTGELFF.

The genes are TRBV10-1 and TRBJ2-2; 7 positions agree with TRBD1. Trimming cost V 5 bases and J 6 bases; bases outside gene matches: 9. CDR1 and CDR2 from the germline V gene are WNHNN and SYGVQD (reference sequence). This CDR3 has 15 amino acids. CDR3 protein: CASSSTGANAGELFF. For the CDR3, the DNA is TGCGCCAGCAGTTCTACAGGGGCCAACGCCGGGGAGCTGTTTTTT.